The entry below describes one T cell receptor (beta chain). V lost 0 bases to trimming and J lost 0 bases, with 12 bases between them. CDR1 is DFQATT and CDR2 is SNEGSKA in the germline V gene (reference sequence). The CDR3 runs to 16 residues. TCRdb reprocessed the RT-PCR reads via MiXCR and lists one record per CDR3 protein. The repertoire holds more than 550,000 distinct CDR3 sequences, approximately 15% seen once, with about 3.9% in the top ten. This chain links TRBV20-1 with TRBJ1-3; D might be TRBD1 (5 bases). This clonotype was sampled from a female donor in good health, serving as a healthy control. The material sequenced was memory CD4+ T cells from blood. The CDR3 here is CSARDRGRSSGNTIYF. CDR3 in DNA: TGCAGTGCTAGAGATAGGGGACGGTCCTCTGGAAACACCATATATTTT.